What follows describes a single T cell receptor beta chain. This specimen comes from a study of CD8+ T cells in alopecia areata. CDR3 length: 14 residues. Trimming removed 0 bases at V and 10 bases at J, with 14 bases between. Germline lookup yields CDR1 SGHRS and CDR2 YFSETQ. Isolated RNA was reverse transcribed into cDNA used as the sequencing template. Generated by immunoSEQ multiplex PCR, the TCRdb table keeps only in-frame clones and is missing some. The table has roughly 140,000 clones, under 60% seen once; the top ten hold 15% to 20%. The chain recombines TRBV5-1 with TRBJ2-1; a possible D gene is TRBD2 (5 bases). The TCR was taken from a human donor with alopecia areata. Here the sequenced sample was CD8+ T cells sorted from blood, taken at week 0. The CDR3 here is CASSLDWPGKEQFF. The CDR3 DNA reads TGCGCCAGCAGCTTGGATTGGCCGGGGAAGGAGCAGTTCTTC. Looking up the rest from reference TRBV5-1 and TRBJ2-1 gives the full variable domain: KAGVTQTPRYLIKTRGQQVTLSCSPISGHRSVSWYQQTPGQGLQFLFEYFSETQRNKGNFPGRFSGRQFSNSRSEMNVSTLELGDSALYLCASSLDWPGKEQFFGPGTRLTVL.